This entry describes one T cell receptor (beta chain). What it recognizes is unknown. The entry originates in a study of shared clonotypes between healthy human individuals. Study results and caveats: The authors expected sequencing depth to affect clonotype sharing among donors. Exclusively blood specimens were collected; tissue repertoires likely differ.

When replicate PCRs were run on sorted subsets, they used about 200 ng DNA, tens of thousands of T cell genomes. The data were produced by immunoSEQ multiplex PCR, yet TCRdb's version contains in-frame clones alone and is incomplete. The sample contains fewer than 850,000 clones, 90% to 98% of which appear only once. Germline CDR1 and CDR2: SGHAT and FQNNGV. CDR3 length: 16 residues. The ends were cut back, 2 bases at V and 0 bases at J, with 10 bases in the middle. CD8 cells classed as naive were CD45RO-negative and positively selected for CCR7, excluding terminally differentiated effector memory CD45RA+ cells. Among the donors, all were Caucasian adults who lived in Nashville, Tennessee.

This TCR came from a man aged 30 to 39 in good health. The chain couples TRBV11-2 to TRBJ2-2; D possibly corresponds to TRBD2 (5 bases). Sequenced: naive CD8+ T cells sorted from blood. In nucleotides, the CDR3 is TGTGCCAGCAGCTTACTCGCCGGGACGAACACCGGGGAGCTGTTTTTT. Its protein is CASSLLAGTNTGELFF.